The rows below give T cell receptor beta chains drawn from one sample of a study of CD8 T cells in Susac syndrome. Each CDR3 protein is one row after TCRdb ran MiXCR on the immunoSEQ multiplex PCR reads. The sample carries about 77,000 distinct CDR3 sequences, approximately 94% recorded once. The sample taken for sequencing was CD4+ T cells from PBMCs. The receptors here all came from a human donor with Susac syndrome. Each CDR3 is given with its conserved first and last residue. A D gene is named only where the DNA matches it firmly. Only some rows state a clone size, as once, few, many or a class for expanded clones.

CDR3,DNA,V,D,J,size
CASSTHTNSPLHF,TGTGCCAGCAGCACTCACACGAATTCACCCCTCCACTTT,TRBV7-2,.,TRBJ1-6,.
CSAQDSSGANVLTF,TGCAGTGCTCAGGACAGCTCTGGGGCCAACGTCCTGACTTTC,TRBV20-1,.,TRBJ2-6,.
CASSFTSGGPPEQFF,TGCGCCAGCAGCTTCACTAGCGGGGGTCCACCTGAGCAGTTCTTC,TRBV5-1,TRBD2,TRBJ2-1,.
CASSLGNRGSSTDTQYF,TGTGCCAGCAGCTTAGGGAACAGGGGCTCGAGCACAGATACGCAGTATTTT,TRBV7-6,TRBD1,TRBJ2-3,.
CASSRNKDEQFF,TGTGCCAGCAGCCGGAACAAGGATGAGCAGTTCTTC,TRBV5-6,.,TRBJ2-1,once
CASSEWGPNQPQHF,TGTGCCAGCAGTGAATGGGGTCCGAATCAGCCCCAGCATTTT,TRBV25-1,.,TRBJ1-5,few
CSAAGQGSIQYF,TGCAGCGCCGCTGGACAGGGGAGCATTCAGTACTTC,TRBV29-1,TRBD1,TRBJ2-4,.
CASSGLGGTEAFF,TGTGCCAGCAGTGGTCTGGGGGGCACTGAAGCTTTCTTT,TRBV2,.,TRBJ1-1,.
CASSSRARDYGYTF,TGTGCCAGCAGCTCCAGGGCTAGGGACTATGGCTACACCTTC,TRBV6-2/TRBV6-3,.,TRBJ1-2,.
CASSSGPGTGFALNTEAFF,TGTGCCAGCAGCTCGGGTCCCGGGACAGGGTTCGCTTTGAACACTGAAGCTTTCTTT,TRBV11-2,TRBD1,TRBJ1-1,.
CSVVRAASYEQYF,TGCAGCGTTGTGCGGGCCGCCTCCTACGAGCAGTACTTC,TRBV29-1,.,TRBJ2-7,.
CASSGDGTPRPLHF,TGTGCCAGCAGTGGGGACGGGACGCCTCGGCCCCTCCACTTT,TRBV2,.,TRBJ1-6,few
CASSPLKIGTEAFF,TGTGCCAGCAGCCCCCTGAAAATTGGCACTGAAGCTTTCTTT,TRBV14,.,TRBJ1-1,.
CASSSGQEPWEQYF,TGCGCCAGCAGCTCGGGACAGGAACCGTGGGAGCAGTACTTC,TRBV5-1,TRBD1,TRBJ2-7,.
CASSQEALAALFNSRGGYNEQFF,TGCGCCAGCAGCCAAGAGGCACTAGCAGCACTCTTCAATTCTAGGGGTGGGTACAATGAACAGTTCTTC,TRBV4-1,.,TRBJ2-1,.
CSVASLGQGTDTQYF,TGCAGCGTTGCCAGCTTGGGACAGGGCACAGATACGCAGTATTTT,TRBV29-1,TRBD1,TRBJ2-3,few
CASSQVTEKLFF,TGTGCCAGCAGCCAAGTGACTGAAAAACTGTTTTTT,TRBV3-1,.,TRBJ1-4,few
CAWSLQGAGELFF,TGTGCCTGGAGTCTCCAGGGGGCCGGGGAGCTTTTTTTT,TRBV30,TRBD1,TRBJ2-2,few
CASSLSQNNEQFF,TGTGCCAGCAGTTTAAGCCAGAACAATGAGCAGTTCTTC,TRBV12-3/TRBV12-4,.,TRBJ2-1,.
CASSLLPAINTGELFF,TGTGCCAGCAGCTTGCTTCCCGCGATAAACACCGGGGAGCTGTTTTTT,TRBV5-4,.,TRBJ2-2,.
CSVQRNYNEQFF,TGCAGCGTGCAGCGGAATTACAATGAGCAGTTCTTC,TRBV29-1,.,TRBJ2-1,.
CASSPIRGTNYGYTF,TGTGCCAGCAGCCCGATCCGGGGAACTAACTATGGCTACACCTTC,TRBV7-9,.,TRBJ1-2,.
CASSWGDQPQHF,TGTGCCAGCAGTTGGGGAGATCAGCCCCAGCATTTT,TRBV12-3/TRBV12-4,.,TRBJ1-5,.
CSSAGGVYEQYF,TGCAGTTCAGCAGGGGGCGTTTACGAGCAGTACTTC,TRBV20-1,TRBD1,TRBJ2-7,.
CASKGQMNTEAFF,TGTGCCAGCAAGGGACAGATGAACACTGAAGCTTTCTTT,TRBV2,TRBD1,TRBJ1-1,.
CASSLRARMNTEAFF,TGTGCCAGCAGTTTGCGCGCCAGGATGAACACTGAAGCTTTCTTT,TRBV28,.,TRBJ1-1,once
CASSSWKRSPGTNEKLFF,TGTGCCAGCAGCTCCTGGAAACGATCTCCTGGGACTAATGAAAAACTGTTTTTT,TRBV7-9,.,TRBJ1-4,.
CASIQAGGPNSYNEQFF,TGCGCCAGCATTCAAGCGGGGGGCCCAAACTCCTACAATGAGCAGTTCTTC,TRBV23-1,TRBD2,TRBJ2-1,.
CASSPNPGSKGDGYTF,TGCGCCAGCAGCCCCAATCCGGGCTCTAAGGGGGATGGCTACACCTTC,TRBV5-1,.,TRBJ1-2,.
CAIGGGETQYF,TGTGCCATCGGGGGGGGAGAGACCCAGTACTTC,TRBV10-3,TRBD2,TRBJ2-5,.
CASSDEGQGAVGYTF,TGTGCCAGCAGTGACGAAGGACAGGGGGCCGTTGGCTACACCTTC,TRBV25-1,TRBD1,TRBJ1-2,.
CASSQAGRGTGELFF,TGTGCCAGCAGCCAAGCAGGAAGGGGAACCGGGGAGCTGTTTTTT,TRBV3-1,.,TRBJ2-2,.
CASSISGGRGEQFF,TGTGCCAGTAGTATTAGCGGGGGACGAGGTGAGCAGTTCTTC,TRBV19,TRBD2,TRBJ2-1,.
CASSNLRVLTF,TGTGCCAGCAGTAATTTAAGAGTCCTGACTTTC,TRBV28,.,TRBJ2-6,.
CASSLTGLEFNEQFF,TGTGCCAGCAGCTTAACGGGACTAGAATTCAATGAGCAGTTCTTC,TRBV7-3,TRBD2,TRBJ2-1,.
CATAAGFMETQYF,TGTGCCACCGCGGCGGGATTTATGGAGACCCAGTACTTC,TRBV24-1,.,TRBJ2-5,.
CASSLTPGGLDEQYF,TGCGCCAGCAGCCTAACTCCAGGGGGCCTAGACGAGCAGTACTTC,TRBV5-1,TRBD1,TRBJ2-7,.
CAISDREETQYF,TGTGCCATCAGTGACAGGGAAGAGACCCAGTACTTC,TRBV10-3,.,TRBJ2-5,.
CASSQTGGPTIEKLFF,TGCGCCAGCAGTCAAACTGGAGGACCTACCATCGAAAAACTGTTTTTT,TRBV23-1,.,TRBJ1-4,.
CASSLGHTNTEAFF,TGTGCCAGCAGCTTAGGACACACGAACACTGAAGCTTTCTTT,TRBV7-2,.,TRBJ1-1,.
CASSIMARSNNEQFF,TGTGCCAGTAGTATTATGGCAAGATCGAACAATGAGCAGTTCTTC,TRBV19,.,TRBJ2-1,once
CASSIGPSGGAYEQFF,TGTGCCAGTAGTATAGGGCCTAGTGGGGGGGCTTATGAGCAGTTCTTC,TRBV19,.,TRBJ2-1,.
CASSPVGNQETQYF,TGTGCCAGCTCACCAGTGGGAAACCAAGAGACCCAGTACTTC,TRBV18,.,TRBJ2-5,.
CASRRREGYEQYF,TGTGCCAGCAGACGTCGGGAGGGCTACGAGCAGTACTTC,TRBV7-6,TRBD2,TRBJ2-7,.
CASSAVAGTQETQYF,TGTGCCAGCAGTGCCGTAGCGGGGACACAAGAGACCCAGTACTTC,TRBV6-4,TRBD2,TRBJ2-5,.
CASSLDRGNSPLHF,TGCGCCAGCAGCTTAGATAGGGGAAATTCACCCCTCCACTTT,TRBV5-1,.,TRBJ1-6,few
CASSSGRIYTF,TGTGCCAGCAGCTCCGGACGGATCTACACCTTC,TRBV7-9,.,TRBJ1-2,.
CASSHPGTVTYEQYF,TGTGCCAGCAGCCACCCCGGGACGGTTACCTACGAGCAGTACTTC,TRBV4-2,.,TRBJ2-7,.
CASSAVQARGYTF,TGTGCCAGCAGCGCGGTGCAGGCCAGGGGCTACACCTTC,TRBV14,.,TRBJ1-2,.
CASTGGPQYYNEQFF,TGTGCCTCCACAGGGGGCCCACAGTACTACAATGAGCAGTTCTTC,TRBV9,TRBD1,TRBJ2-1,.
CASSLYQGPSYEQYF,TGTGCCAGCAGCTTATACCAGGGGCCCTCCTACGAGCAGTACTTC,TRBV7-2,.,TRBJ2-7,.
CAISEESSGRASYEQYF,TGTGCCATCAGTGAAGAGAGTAGCGGGAGGGCCTCCTACGAGCAGTACTTC,TRBV10-3,TRBD2,TRBJ2-7,.
CASARGPLSQETQYF,TGTGCCAGCGCCCGGGGCCCCCTCAGCCAAGAGACCCAGTACTTC,TRBV6-2/TRBV6-3,.,TRBJ2-5,.
CASHGAGGRTGELFF,TGTGCCAGCCACGGAGCGGGAGGAAGAACCGGGGAGCTGTTTTTT,TRBV7-3,TRBD2,TRBJ2-2,.
CASSSQGGTEAFF,TGTGCCAGCAGCTCCCAAGGCGGCACTGAAGCTTTCTTT,TRBV7-2,.,TRBJ1-1,.
CASSGRRNGGYGYTF,TGTGCCAGCAGCGGCCGCAGGAACGGTGGCTATGGCTACACCTTC,TRBV7-9,.,TRBJ1-2,.
CASRDRVYEQYF,TGTGCCAGCCGGGACAGGGTCTACGAGCAGTACTTC,TRBV28,TRBD1,TRBJ2-7,.
CATPDGAYNEQFF,TGTGCCACACCGGACGGAGCTTACAATGAGCAGTTCTTC,TRBV28,.,TRBJ2-1,.
CASSPIDRGISNQPQHF,TGTGCCAGTAGTCCAATCGACAGGGGGATTAGCAATCAGCCCCAGCATTTT,TRBV19,TRBD1,TRBJ1-5,.
CATSDLTPGTSGRLGEQFF,TGTGCCACCAGTGATCTAACCCCCGGGACTAGCGGGAGGTTGGGTGAGCAGTTCTTC,TRBV24-1,TRBD2,TRBJ2-1,.